This T cell receptor (beta chain) was identified in a study of shared clonotypes between healthy human individuals. Sequenced by immunoSEQ multiplex PCR; TCRdb stores in-frame clones only, minus some. The sample consists of 950,000 to 1,100,000 clones, roughly 74% of them appearing once. In the case of this clone: This clone may be a read error of a much larger clone one base away.

V trimming: 3 bases; J trimming: 3 bases; junction bases outside the gene matches: 10. The germline V gene has CDR1 ENHRY and CDR2 SYGVKD. The CDR3 sequence is 16 residues long. The V gene is TRBV10-3, the J gene TRBJ2-7, with TRBD2 matching 8 bases. This clonotype was sampled from a man between 18 and 29 years old in good health. Some clones in this sample may be carry-over from other donors' samples. The sample comprised memory CD4+ T cells from PBMCs. Subset denoted: CD45RA-negative fraction. The CDR3 DNA reads as TGTGCCATCAGTGAACAATTGACAGCGGGAGTCTACGAGCAGTACTTC. Translation gives CAISEQLTAGVYEQYF.